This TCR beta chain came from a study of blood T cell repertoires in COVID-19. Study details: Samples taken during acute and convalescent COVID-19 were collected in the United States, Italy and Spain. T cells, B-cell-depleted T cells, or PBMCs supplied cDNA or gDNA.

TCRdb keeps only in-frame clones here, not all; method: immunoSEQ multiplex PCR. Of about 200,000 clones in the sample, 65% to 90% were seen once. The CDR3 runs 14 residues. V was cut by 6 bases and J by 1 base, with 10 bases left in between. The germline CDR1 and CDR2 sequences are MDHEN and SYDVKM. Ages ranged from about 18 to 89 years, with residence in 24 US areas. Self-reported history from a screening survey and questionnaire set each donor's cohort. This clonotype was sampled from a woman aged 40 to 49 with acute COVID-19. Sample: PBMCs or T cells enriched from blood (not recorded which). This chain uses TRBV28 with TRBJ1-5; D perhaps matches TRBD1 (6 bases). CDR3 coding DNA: TGTGCCAGCAGCCCAGGGGCGAGCAATCAGCCCCAGCATTTT. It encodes CASSPGASNQPQHF. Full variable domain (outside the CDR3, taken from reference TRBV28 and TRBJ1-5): DVKVTQSSRYLVKRTGEKVFLECVQDMDHENMFWYRQDPGLGLRLIYFSYDVKMKEKGDIPEGYSVSREKKERFSLILESASTNQTSMYLCASSPGASNQPQHFGDGTRLSIL.